This T cell receptor (beta chain) was sequenced during a study of shared clonotypes between healthy human individuals. Method: immunoSEQ multiplex PCR; TCRdb's copy keeps in-frame clones and lacks some. The sample consists of 2 million to 3 million clones, approximately 90% of them appearing once. This clone has only a few counts. Its specificity is not known. The study enrolled healthy HIV-negative adults without recent acute infections or vaccinations as donors. V was pared by 3 bases and J by 9 bases, with 6 bases of the junction left unmatched. In germline, CDR1 is SGHDN, CDR2 FVKESK. The CDR3 is made up of 15 amino acids. Study-wide results and limits: Generally, estimated richness proved larger in naive subsets than it did in memory subsets.

This TCR was recovered from a man between 18 and 35 years old in good health. Material for sequencing was naive CD4+ T cells sorted from blood. Stated subset: CD45RA+ positively selected. The V gene is TRBV14, the J gene TRBJ1-6; 9 nucleotides match TRBD1. The CDR3 loop reads CASSHGQGRGSPLHF. Written as DNA, the CDR3 is TGTGCCAGCAGCCACGGACAGGGGAGGGGTTCACCCCTCCACTTT.